Listed below are T cell receptor beta chains from one sample, sequenced in a study of lymphopenia after photon versus proton radiotherapy. Sequencing was performed with immunoSEQ multiplex PCR; in TCRdb, only in-frame clones are kept and a portion is missing. This table has approximately 65,000 clones, approximately 91% appearing once. The specimen was peripheral blood, collected from a patient treated with photon-based radiotherapy. The receptors were gathered from a woman in her sixties or seventies with pancreatic cancer. CDR3s include the opening cysteine and the closing phenylalanine or tryptophan. Each record gives: J gene, V gene, clone size, D gene, CDR3 protein, CDR3 DNA. D genes are given only for firm matches. Some rows have no size entry. The others give once, few or many, or a class for an expanded clone.

j_call: TRBJ1-1
v_call: TRBV14
clone_size: once
d_call: NA
cdr3_aa: CASSARIQGNTEAFF
cdr3_nt: TGTGCCAGCAGCGCACGGATACAGGGAAACACTGAAGCTTTCTTT

j_call: TRBJ1-1
v_call: TRBV11-2
clone_size: NA
d_call: NA
cdr3_aa: CASSLDAGNTEAFF
cdr3_nt: TGTGCCAGCAGCTTAGATGCAGGGAACACTGAAGCTTTCTTT

j_call: TRBJ1-2
v_call: TRBV9
clone_size: NA
d_call: TRBD1
cdr3_aa: CASTRQGDYGYTF
cdr3_nt: TGTGCCAGCACGCGGCAGGGGGACTATGGCTACACCTTC

j_call: TRBJ2-5
v_call: TRBV18
clone_size: NA
d_call: NA
cdr3_aa: CASSLKAQWGETQYF
cdr3_nt: TGTGCCAGCTCACTAAAAGCACAGTGGGGCGAGACCCAGTACTTC

j_call: TRBJ1-5
v_call: TRBV6-1
clone_size: NA
d_call: TRBD1
cdr3_aa: CANQTGSNQPQHF
cdr3_nt: TGTGCCAACCAGACAGGGTCCAATCAGCCCCAGCATTTT

j_call: TRBJ2-5
v_call: TRBV5-4
clone_size: NA
d_call: NA
cdr3_aa: CASSFGWQETQYF
cdr3_nt: TGTGCCAGCAGCTTCGGGTGGCAAGAGACCCAGTACTTC

j_call: TRBJ1-1
v_call: TRBV2
clone_size: NA
d_call: NA
cdr3_aa: CASTRSTLNTEAFF
cdr3_nt: TGTGCCAGCACTCGAAGTACCTTGAACACTGAAGCTTTCTTT

j_call: TRBJ1-1
v_call: TRBV6-1
clone_size: NA
d_call: NA
cdr3_aa: CASTQGGGVTEAFF
cdr3_nt: TGTGCCAGCACTCAAGGGGGGGGTGTCACTGAAGCTTTCTTT

j_call: TRBJ1-5
v_call: TRBV5-8
clone_size: NA
d_call: TRBD1
cdr3_aa: CASSLAGQAEHF
cdr3_nt: TGTGCCAGCAGCTTGGCAGGACAGGCCGAGCATTTT

j_call: TRBJ1-1
v_call: TRBV7-8
clone_size: NA
d_call: NA
cdr3_aa: CASSLETGATEAFF
cdr3_nt: TGTGCCAGCAGCTTAGAGACGGGGGCGACTGAAGCTTTCTTT

j_call: TRBJ1-2
v_call: TRBV6-5
clone_size: NA
d_call: NA
cdr3_aa: CASSYLARPYGYTF
cdr3_nt: TGTGCCAGCAGTTACCTCGCCAGGCCATATGGCTACACCTTC

j_call: TRBJ2-3
v_call: TRBV7-3
clone_size: NA
d_call: NA
cdr3_aa: CASSLDPRRGSTDTQYF
cdr3_nt: TGTGCCAGCAGCTTAGATCCAAGGAGGGGAAGCACAGATACGCAGTATTTT

j_call: TRBJ1-1
v_call: TRBV5-1
clone_size: NA
d_call: TRBD1
cdr3_aa: CASRGQGGEAFF
cdr3_nt: TGCGCCAGCAGGGGACAGGGCGGTGAAGCTTTCTTT

j_call: TRBJ2-3
v_call: TRBV6-4
clone_size: NA
d_call: TRBD2
cdr3_aa: CASSEAGGVTDTQYF
cdr3_nt: TGTGCCAGCAGTGAGGCGGGAGGGGTCACAGATACGCAGTATTTT

j_call: TRBJ2-1
v_call: TRBV11-2
clone_size: NA
d_call: TRBD2
cdr3_aa: CASSPGLAYNEQFF
cdr3_nt: TGTGCCAGCAGCCCCGGACTAGCTTACAATGAGCAGTTCTTC

j_call: TRBJ1-5
v_call: TRBV28
clone_size: NA
d_call: TRBD1
cdr3_aa: CASIPGTGPFEPQHF
cdr3_nt: TGTGCCAGCATTCCCGGGACAGGGCCTTTTGAGCCCCAGCATTTT

j_call: TRBJ1-4
v_call: TRBV25-1
clone_size: NA
d_call: TRBD1
cdr3_aa: CASSETGSEKLFF
cdr3_nt: TGTGCCAGCAGTGAGACAGGGAGTGAAAAACTGTTTTTT

j_call: TRBJ1-1
v_call: TRBV19
clone_size: once
d_call: NA
cdr3_aa: CASSIGSGGTEAFF
cdr3_nt: TGTGCCAGTAGTATAGGTTCAGGAGGTACTGAAGCTTTCTTT

j_call: TRBJ2-6
v_call: TRBV5-1
clone_size: once
d_call: TRBD1
cdr3_aa: CASSLRQGASPNSGANVLTF
cdr3_nt: TGCGCCAGCAGCTTGCGACAGGGGGCCTCACCCAACTCTGGGGCCAACGTCCTGACTTTC

j_call: TRBJ1-3
v_call: TRBV6-6
clone_size: NA
d_call: NA
cdr3_aa: CASSYGGGLSGNTIYF
cdr3_nt: TGTGCCAGCAGTTACGGTGGGGGGCTCTCTGGAAACACCATATATTTT

j_call: TRBJ2-7
v_call: TRBV7-2
clone_size: once
d_call: NA
cdr3_aa: CASSRGALEGEQYF
cdr3_nt: TGTGCCAGCAGCAGAGGGGCGCTTGAGGGCGAGCAGTACTTC

j_call: TRBJ2-7
v_call: TRBV28
clone_size: NA
d_call: NA
cdr3_aa: CASTPVKGEQYF
cdr3_nt: TGTGCCAGCACACCCGTGAAGGGTGAGCAGTACTTC

j_call: TRBJ2-5
v_call: TRBV5-8
clone_size: NA
d_call: NA
cdr3_aa: CASSLGVRETQYF
cdr3_nt: TGTGCCAGCAGCTTGGGCGTAAGAGAGACCCAGTACTTC

j_call: TRBJ2-6
v_call: TRBV5-1
clone_size: NA
d_call: NA
cdr3_aa: CASSRTTIRSGANVLTF
cdr3_nt: TGCGCCAGCAGCCGGACTACCATCCGCTCTGGGGCCAACGTCCTGACTTTC

j_call: TRBJ2-3
v_call: TRBV28
clone_size: NA
d_call: NA
cdr3_aa: CASSPSWTFMGTQYF
cdr3_nt: TGTGCCAGCAGTCCCTCTTGGACATTTATGGGTACGCAGTATTTT

j_call: TRBJ1-4
v_call: TRBV6-1
clone_size: NA
d_call: NA
cdr3_aa: CASSEARTVEKLFF
cdr3_nt: TGTGCCAGCAGTGAAGCCCGGACAGTTGAGAAACTGTTTTTT

j_call: TRBJ2-7
v_call: TRBV21-1
clone_size: once
d_call: NA
cdr3_aa: CARTYTRVYEQYF
cdr3_nt: TGTGCCAGAACCTACACGAGGGTATACGAGCAGTACTTC

j_call: TRBJ2-5
v_call: TRBV5-1
clone_size: NA
d_call: TRBD2
cdr3_aa: CASSLGGTSAVPQYF
cdr3_nt: TGCGCCAGCAGCTTGGGGGGGACTAGCGCGGTCCCCCAGTACTTC

j_call: TRBJ2-3
v_call: TRBV29-1
clone_size: NA
d_call: TRBD2
cdr3_aa: CSVGLAGTDTQYF
cdr3_nt: TGCAGCGTTGGGCTAGCGGGAACAGATACGCAGTATTTT